These 9 T cell receptor beta chains were all obtained from the same sample, sequenced in a study of T cells in tumors after PD-1 blockade. Sequencing used immunoSEQ multiplex PCR; TCRdb keeps in-frame clones, though not all of them. The sample has 15,000 or so clones, approximately 80% seen once. Specimen: PBMCs, collected after anti-PD-1 treatment. These TCRs come from a human donor with basal cell carcinoma.

The rearrangement links TRBV7-6 to TRBJ2-5; possibly TRBD2 for D (6 bases). The V and J ends lost 3 bases and 3 bases respectively, with 17 bases between them. The CDR3 extends over 16 amino acids. The V gene's germline CDR1 is SGHVS and CDR2 FNYEAQ. CDR3 loop: CASSFYREWVEETQYF. CDR3 in DNA: TGTGCCAGCAGCTTTTACCGGGAGTGGGTGGAAGAGACCCAGTACTTC.

The rearrangement links TRBV4-2 to TRBJ2-3; 10 nucleotides align to TRBD2. Germline CDR1 and CDR2: LGHNA and YNFKEQ. The CDR3 runs 16 residues. The V gene end was trimmed by 4 bases and the J gene end by 0 bases; junction bases not matched to a gene: 4. In DNA, the CDR3 is TGTGCCAGCAGCCCTGGACTAGCGGCCAGCACAGATACGCAGTATTTT. Its translation is CASSPGLAASTDTQYF.

This clone was seen only a few times. The chain employs TRBV7-9 and TRBJ1-2; D may be TRBD1 (5 bases). Germline V gene data show CDR1 as SEHNR and CDR2 as FQNEAQ (reference sequence). Deletions cut 1 base from V and 8 bases from J, with 11 bases between. The CDR3 has 13 residues. DNA for the CDR3: TGTGCCAGCAGCTTAGACCCAGGGAGGGGCTACACCTTC. Translation: CASSLDPGRGYTF.

The CDR3 DNA reads TGTGCCAGCTCACCGACCTCACAGAGGAACACTGAAGCTTTCTTT. Translating gives CASSPTSQRNTEAFF. V gene TRBV18 combines with J gene TRBJ1-1; no reliable D call. Germline-derived CDR1 and CDR2 are KGHSH and LQKENI. Trimming removed 3 bases from V and 1 base from J, with 12 bases in between. CDR3 size: 15 residues.

In this sample, this clone turned up a few times. The chain combines TRBV7-7 with TRBJ2-6; D is ambiguous. Trimming stripped 2 bases from V and 3 bases from J, with 8 bases between. CDR3 length equals 15 residues. CDR1 and CDR2 from the germline V gene are SSHAT and FNYEAQ (reference sequence). The CDR3: CASSLRTNGANVLTF. DNA for the CDR3: TGTGCCAGCAGCTTAAGGACCAATGGGGCCAACGTCCTGACTTTC.

The chain joins TRBV6-5 to TRBJ1-4, with TRBD1 matching 9 bases. The ends lost 2 bases at V and 6 bases at J; junction bases unmatched: 4. The CDR3 covers 15 residues. CDR1 is MNHEY, CDR2 SVGAGI, per germline. The DNA for the CDR3 is TGTGCCAGCAGTTACGGGGGACAGGGCGATGAAAAACTGTTTTTT. Translation gives CASSYGGQGDEKLFF.

The gene calls are TRBV7-9 and TRBJ1-4; no definite D call. The CDR3 is made up of 13 amino acids. Per the germline V gene, CDR1 is SEHNR and CDR2 is FQNEAQ (reference sequence). The V end was cut by 1 base, the J end by 8 bases, with 8 bases between. The CDR3 region is CASSLGVLEKLFF. DNA of the CDR3: TGTGCCAGCAGCTTAGGGGTCCTGGAAAAACTGTTTTTT.

This clone appeared once. This chain connects TRBV5-4 to TRBJ2-3; 15 nucleotides align to TRBD2. V was clipped by 3 bases and J by 4 bases; unmatched bases: 9. This CDR3 contains 18 residues. CDR1 and CDR2 from the germline V gene are SGHNT and YYREEE (reference sequence). The CDR3 here is CASSSPTGTSGRSDTQYF. The CDR3 DNA reads as TGTGCCAGCAGCTCCCCCACCGGGACTAGCGGGAGGTCAGATACGCAGTATTTT.

As for this clone: Other DNA sequences in this specimen translate into the identical CDR3. The chain uses TRBV7-9 and TRBJ1-4; tentative D call: TRBD1 (5 bases). This CDR3 has 14 residues. Per the germline V gene, CDR1 is SEHNR and CDR2 is FQNEAQ (reference sequence). The germline V and J ends were trimmed by 5 bases and 3 bases, with 10 bases remaining between them. The CDR3 sequence: CASSPQGANEKLFF. The CDR3 coding sequence is TGTGCCAGCAGCCCCCAAGGGGCTAATGAAAAACTGTTTTTT.